These T cell receptor beta chains were read from a single sample in a study of T cell responses to AZD1222 COVID-19 vaccine. TCRdb keeps only in-frame clones here, not all; method: immunoSEQ multiplex PCR. The table shows under 80,000 clones, with approximately 88% occurring only once. The source material was peripheral blood, sampled on day 0 of AZD1222 vaccination. The receptors were sampled from an adult in good health. CDR3s include the opening cysteine and the closing phenylalanine or tryptophan. A D gene is named only where the DNA matches it firmly. Not all rows give a size; the values are once, few, many and, for expanded clones, a class.

clone size | D gene | J gene | V gene | CDR3 protein | CDR3 DNA
. | TRBD2 | TRBJ2-1 | TRBV7-9 | CASSRNRDTRGGEQFF | TGTGCCAGCAGTCGCAACCGGGACACCCGGGGGGGAGAGCAGTTCTTC
. | . | TRBJ2-1 | TRBV7-9 | CASSYPPRIHYNEQFF | TGTGCCAGCAGCTACCCCCCGAGGATACACTACAATGAGCAGTTCTTC
. | . | TRBJ1-3 | TRBV13 | CASSLVEGRVKTIYF | TGTGCCAGCAGCTTAGTAGAGGGGCGAGTGAAAACCATATATTTT
. | . | TRBJ1-5 | TRBV7-2 | CASSPYGGGSGQPQHF | TGTGCCAGCAGCCCCTATGGGGGCGGATCCGGTCAGCCCCAGCATTTT
. | . | TRBJ1-1 | TRBV6-4 | CASARKQNTEAFF | TGTGCCAGCGCGAGGAAACAAAACACTGAAGCTTTCTTT
. | TRBD1 | TRBJ2-5 | TRBV13 | CASSFGTGAGETQYF | TGTGCCAGCAGCTTCGGTACAGGGGCGGGAGAGACCCAGTACTTC
. | . | TRBJ2-3 | TRBV6-5 | CASSYSRQGFTDTQYF | TGTGCCAGCAGTTACTCCCGCCAGGGGTTCACAGATACGCAGTATTTT
. | . | TRBJ1-6 | TRBV11-2 | CASSRDPGGSPLHF | TGTGCCAGCAGCCGGGACCCGGGGGGGTCACCCCTCCACTTT
. | . | TRBJ2-6 | TRBV5-4 | CASSLRVGTDYVLTF | TGTGCCAGCAGCCTCAGGGTTGGAACCGACTACGTCCTGACTTTC
. | TRBD1 | TRBJ1-2 | TRBV7-2 | CASTSRGTANYGYTF | TGTGCCAGCACCTCTAGGGGGACAGCTAACTATGGCTACACCTTC
. | TRBD2 | TRBJ2-5 | TRBV6-5 | CASSMGGETQYF | TGTGCCAGCAGTATGGGGGGGGAGACCCAGTACTTC
. | . | TRBJ1-1 | TRBV7-2 | CASQRVGVTEAFF | TGTGCCAGCCAGAGGGTGGGAGTCACTGAAGCTTTCTTT
few | . | TRBJ1-3 | TRBV6-1 | CASSDQWLTGGSGNTIYF | TGTGCCAGCAGTGACCAATGGCTCACAGGTGGTTCTGGAAACACCATATATTTT
. | . | TRBJ1-6 | TRBV5-1 | CASSQGRGDNSPLHF | TGCGCCAGCAGCCAAGGGAGAGGGGATAATTCACCCCTCCACTTT
. | . | TRBJ2-2 | TRBV5-1 | CASSPGQVLPGELFF | TGCGCCAGCAGCCCGGGACAAGTGCTCCCCGGGGAGCTGTTTTTT
. | . | TRBJ1-1 | TRBV5-1 | CASSQDRSRYGTEAFF | TGCGCCAGCAGCCAAGACCGATCACGTTATGGCACTGAAGCTTTCTTT
. | . | TRBJ1-2 | TRBV1 | CTSSQNGGAGREGYTF | TGCACCAGCAGCCAAAACGGCGGCGCCGGGCGTGAGGGCTACACCTTC
. | . | TRBJ2-7 | TRBV19 | CASSIGGVGEQYF | TGTGCCAGTAGTATCGGAGGGGTCGGCGAGCAGTACTTC
. | . | TRBJ2-1 | TRBV19 | CASSIIGVAPFF | TGTGCCAGTAGTATAATCGGGGTAGCTCCGTTCTTC
. | TRBD1 | TRBJ2-6 | TRBV11-3 | CASSIGTGEISGANVLTF | TGTGCCAGCAGCATAGGGACAGGGGAAATCTCTGGGGCCAACGTCCTGACTTTC
. | . | TRBJ1-5 | TRBV19 | CASSSAEGLNQPQHF | TGTGCCAGTAGCTCTGCAGAGGGGCTCAATCAGCCCCAGCATTTT
. | . | TRBJ1-2 | TRBV11-2 | CASSSFGRGRYGYTF | TGTGCCAGCAGTTCCTTCGGCCGGGGCAGGTATGGCTACACCTTC
. | . | TRBJ1-1 | TRBV12-3/TRBV12-4 | CASSVTRDTEAFF | TGTGCCAGCAGTGTCACTCGGGACACTGAAGCTTTCTTT
few | . | TRBJ1-6 | TRBV6-2/TRBV6-3 | CASSRRGDSPLHF | TGTGCCAGCAGCCGACGCGGGGATTCACCCCTCCACTTT
. | TRBD1 | TRBJ1-1 | TRBV4-1 | CASSQILTGGGTEAFF | TGCGCCAGCAGCCAAATACTAACAGGGGGCGGCACTGAAGCTTTCTTT
. | . | TRBJ2-3 | TRBV28 | CASSSPDAAATDTQYF | TGTGCCAGCAGTTCCCCGGACGCCGCTGCGACAGATACGCAGTATTTT
medium-sized | . | TRBJ1-6 | TRBV6-5 | CASSYSAGTNSPLHF | TGTGCCAGCAGTTACTCGGCAGGGACAAATTCACCCCTCCACTTT